The clone carrying this T cell receptor (beta chain) was recorded a few times. What it binds is not known. Treatment defined: oral pan-JAK inhibitor, 5-10 mg twice daily. This sample is drawn from a study of CD8+ T cells in alopecia areata. General study points: Affected lesional scalp, above all in alopecia totalis/universalis, was more clonal than normal scalp. While tofacitinib was given, many expanded lesional clones persisted in scalp and blood.

Germline assignment: CDR1 LGHNA and CDR2 YNFKEQ. This CDR3 is 16 amino acids long. The V end lost 3 bases, the J end lost 2 bases, and 16 bases lay between the germline ends. The authors extracted RNA and reverse transcribed it into cDNA as the sequencing template. Using immunoSEQ multiplex PCR, the repertoire was profiled, and TCRdb retains in-frame clones only, with some absent. Of hundreds of thousands of clones detected, 60% appear once; the ten largest clones hold 0.75% to 0.95%. The receptor was derived from a human donor with alopecia areata. Specimen: CD4+ T cells sorted from blood, collected around week 54, from a patient treated with tofacitinib. The chain links TRBV4-2 to TRBJ1-1; unclear D gene. The CDR3 loop is CASSQSPWGSNTEAFF. In DNA, the CDR3 is TGTGCCAGCAGCCAGTCCCCCTGGGGATCCAACACTGAAGCTTTCTTT.